This T cell receptor beta chain was identified in a study of radiotherapy plus CTLA-4 blockade in lung cancer. Study background: Around 18% of enrolled patients responded objectively, and approximately 34% had disease control.

Repertoires were generated with immunoSEQ multiplex PCR, while TCRdb's copy carries only in-frame clones and drops some. Found here are about 51,000 clones, about 85% of them singletons; the top ten hold 7.5% to 9.5%. V was cut by 1 base and J by 3 bases, with 6 bases left in between. Per germline, CDR1 SEHNR and CDR2 FQNEAQ (reference sequence). The CDR3 extends over 13 amino acids. The clonotype was recovered from a human donor with non-small cell lung cancer who had a complete response to radiotherapy plus ipilimumab. The genes are TRBV7-9 and TRBJ1-1; the D is unclear. This specimen was peripheral blood, taken from a patient treated with radiotherapy plus ipilimumab. Written as DNA, the CDR3 is TGTGCCAGCAGCTTAGGGCAGTACACTGAAGCTTTCTTT. Translating it yields CASSLGQYTEAFF.